A single T cell receptor beta chain is shown here with its context. Its matching antigen is unknown. These data originate in a study of shared clonotypes between healthy human individuals. Study-level results: Among donors, clonotype sharing was expected to be affected by sequencing depth. When naive CD4 clonotypes were compared across several donors, 4% to 6.5% were shared.

The healthy adult donors were HIV-negative and reported no recent acute infections or vaccinations. Original data processing: ImmunoSEQ supplied junction-only sequences lacking quality scores, so filtering was different. Sequencing was performed with immunoSEQ multiplex PCR; in TCRdb, only in-frame clones are kept and a portion is missing. The V and J calls and clone size are taken from that table; D and trimming were inferred from the DNA. The table has some 550,000 clones, approximately 97% seen once; the top ten hold 0.057%. The CDR3 loop spans 15 amino acids. Germline assignment: CDR1 SGHRS and CDR2 YFSETQ. V was clipped by 0 bases and J by 2 bases, with 12 bases between them.

This receptor was identified in a woman aged 25 to 45 in good health. The rearrangement joins TRBV5-1 to TRBJ2-7; no definite D call. The sample was naive CD4+ T cells sorted from blood. As for subset: CD45RA+ positively selected. As DNA, the CDR3 is TGCGCCAGCAGCTTGGTTCCTGGCGGCACCTACGAGCAGTACTTC. This encodes CASSLVPGGTYEQYF.